The following is a T cell receptor beta chain sequence with its context. The table lists this clone with a count of one. Its cognate antigen has yet to be identified. Per-base quality was not reported, and no clone a single base away is much larger than it. This sample was included in a study of OX40 agonist ivuxolimab in advanced cancers. A note on the overall study: Ivuxolimab was an agonistic, fully human IgG2 monoclonal antibody directed against OX40 (CD134), a costimulatory receptor. Intravenous ivuxolimab was administered to patients every 2 weeks at six dose levels: 0.01, 0.1, 0.3, 1.5, 3 and 10 mg/kg. Of the approximately 53 patients in dose escalation, about 20 had hepatocellular carcinoma, some 15 had melanoma, 9 had renal cell carcinoma and 9 had head and neck cancer. Partial responses occurred in three dose-escalation patients, of whom one had hepatocellular carcinoma and two had cutaneous melanoma. In the dose-escalation cohort, around four fifths of patients were male, and the mean age was about 55 years, with a range of about 20 to 90. The paper covers the monotherapy dose-escalation part of the phase I ivuxolimab trial, which included N of about 50 patients. Patients were allowed to have had prior anti-PD-1, anti-PD-L1 or anti-CTLA-4 therapy, and roughly 40% of the dose-escalation patients had previously received checkpoint inhibitors. The point of sequencing TCRbeta in the periphery was to test whether ivuxolimab changed TCR sequence diversity and drove clonal T-cell expansion.

To sequence the TCRbeta CDR3 region, genomic DNA was isolated from the sorted cells. The immunoSEQ Assay was used to sequence the TCRbeta CDR3 regions. TCRdb retrieved this table from immuneACCESS and kept in-frame rearrangements only. Not all clones are present; in checked studies, unresolved V genes account for under half, and no reason is known for the remainder. The sample contains tens of thousands of clones, 85% of them found a single time. The ten largest make up roughly 20% of the sample. Patients with autoimmune disease history or receiving systemic immunosuppression were excluded from the trial. Peripheral blood for TCR sequencing was collected from all dose cohorts at baseline, on cycle 4 day 1, and on cycle 7 day 1. The samples were drawn from a first-in-human, open-label, multicenter phase I dose-escalation trial of ivuxolimab. The trial enrolled adults with locally advanced or metastatic head and neck squamous cell, hepatocellular, melanoma or renal cell carcinoma. Before TCR sequencing, CD4+ and CD8+ T cells were separately sorted from peripheral blood.

The CDR3 holds 13 amino acids from the cysteine to the phenylalanine. Only the CDR3 DNA stays, 39 bases, in frame from base 1. CDR1 and CDR2, looked up from the germline V gene (reference sequence), are PRHDT and FYEKMQ. A distance of 6 bases separates the germline ends of V and J, which lose 1 base and 3 bases respectively. The full study reports these points: After ivuxolimab, expanded clones were on average more numerous among CD8+ T cells than among CD4+ T cells. The antigen specificity of the clonally expanded peripheral T cells was not determined. Low levels of normalized T-cell clonal expansion were also seen in some patients who did not respond. In the 0.1-3.0 mg/kg groups, partial responders had among the lowest normalized peripheral clonal expansion, particularly in CD8+ T cells. Clonal expansion of both CD4+ and CD8+ blood T cells was observed from baseline to week 6 at doses 0.1 to 3.0 mg/kg.

The sample was CD4+ or CD8+ T cells sorted from blood, taken in a trial of the OX40 agonist ivuxolimab. Recombination joined TRBV13 with TRBJ2-5; the D gene assignment is ambiguous. The clonotype originates from an adult with an advanced solid tumor such as melanoma, head and neck, liver or kidney cancer. The CDR3 protein is CASSLEAKETQYF. The sequence in DNA is TGTGCCAGCAGCTTAGAAGCCAAAGAGACCCAGTACTTC.